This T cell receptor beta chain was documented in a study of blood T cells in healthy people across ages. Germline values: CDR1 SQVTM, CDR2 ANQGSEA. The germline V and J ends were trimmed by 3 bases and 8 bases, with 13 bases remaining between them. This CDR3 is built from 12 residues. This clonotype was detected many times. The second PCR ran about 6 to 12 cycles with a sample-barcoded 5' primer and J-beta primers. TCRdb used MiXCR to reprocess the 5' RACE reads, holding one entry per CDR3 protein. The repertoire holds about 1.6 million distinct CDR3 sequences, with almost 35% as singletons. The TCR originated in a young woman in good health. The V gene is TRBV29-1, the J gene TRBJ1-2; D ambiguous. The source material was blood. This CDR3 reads CSVDSLRQGYTF. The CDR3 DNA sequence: TGCAGCGTTGATTCTCTCAGGCAAGGCTACACCTTC.